Below, 2 T cell receptor beta chains from the same sample are listed, as sequenced in a study of blood T cells in healthy people across ages. Using a J-beta primer mix together with a sample-barcoded 5' primer, a second PCR was run for about 6 to 12 cycles. TCRdb used MiXCR to reprocess the 5' RACE reads, holding one entry per CDR3 protein. The sample has under 2 million distinct CDR3 sequences, about 31% seen once. Sequencing was performed on blood. All receptors come from a young woman in good health.

The V gene is TRBV11-2, the J gene TRBJ2-1; TRBD1 or TRBD2 may be the D gene (5 bases each). The germline CDR1 and CDR2 sequences are SGHAT and FQNNGV. The CDR3 totals 15 residues. V lost 5 bases and J lost 3, with 14 bases in between. The CDR3 sequence is CASSARDRNYNEQFF. The CDR3 DNA reads TGTGCCAGCAGCGCCCGGGACCGAAACTACAATGAGCAGTTCTTC.

The chain recombines TRBV5-1 with TRBJ2-3, with D uncertain. With 0 bases removed from V and 6 bases from J, the gap between germline ends came to 14 bases. The CDR3 has 15 residues. Germline assignment: CDR1 SGHRS and CDR2 YFSETQ. The CDR3 loop reads CASSLATQGGDTQYF. CDR3 coding DNA: TGCGCCAGCAGCTTGGCCACCCAAGGTGGGGATACGCAGTATTTT.